The clone carrying this TCR beta chain appeared once. The antigen remains unidentified. A far bigger clonotype differs at one base, so this is likely a read error. Other DNA sequences in this sample translate to the same CDR3. The assay was immunoSEQ multiplex PCR, and TCRdb's table has in-frame clones only and misses some. The table records under 600,000 clones, around 78% of them present only once. This sample stems from a study of shared clonotypes between healthy human individuals. Notes on the study in general: Clonotype sharing across donors was expected to vary with sequencing depth.

Sequenced material: PBMCs. This sequence originates from a woman aged 40 to 50 in good health. Some clones in this sample may be carry-over from other donors' samples.

This CDR3 reads CASSYSGGSSPLHF. The CDR3, as DNA: TGTGCCAGCAGTTACTCTGGGGGCTCTTCACCCCTCCACTTT. The chain links TRBV6-5 to TRBJ1-6; tentative D call: TRBD1 (6 bases). Trimming cost V 0 bases and J 9 bases, with 9 bases left between them. Germline V lookup: CDR1 MNHEY, CDR2 SVGAGI. This CDR3 is 14 amino acids long.